The present TCR beta chain was sequenced within a study of cytomegalovirus exposure and HLA in healthy donors. Study as a whole: In a later analysis, it was reported that the 110 or so validation repertoires had been produced on the same platform as the 500 to 850 repertoires belonging to the first cohort.

Study observations and caveats: A list of 164 TCR beta chains associated with cytomegalovirus was given. In a later analysis, first-cohort TCR clusters were found to tend to co-occur in the 90 to 150 validation repertoires.

Sequencing was performed with immunoSEQ multiplex PCR; in TCRdb, only in-frame clones are kept and a portion is missing. The repertoire holds 150,000 to 200,000 clones, with about 82% as singletons. Note on this clone: No antigen is known for it.

The CDR3 is 15 residues long. Germline CDR1 and CDR2: MNHNS and SASEGT. Trimming cost V 6 bases and J 7 bases; bases outside gene matches: 12. The donors were part of the validation cohort, which consisted of more than 90 subjects and was separate from the first cohort of about 670 subjects. Sequencing was performed on PBMCs. This TCR came from a woman aged 18-29 years in good health and CMV-seronegative. The chain uses TRBV6-1 and TRBJ2-1, with 7 bases fitting TRBD1. The CDR3 region is CASRGQLSLLNEQFF. The CDR3 DNA reads TGTGCCAGCAGGGGACAGCTTTCGCTTCTAAATGAGCAGTTCTTC.